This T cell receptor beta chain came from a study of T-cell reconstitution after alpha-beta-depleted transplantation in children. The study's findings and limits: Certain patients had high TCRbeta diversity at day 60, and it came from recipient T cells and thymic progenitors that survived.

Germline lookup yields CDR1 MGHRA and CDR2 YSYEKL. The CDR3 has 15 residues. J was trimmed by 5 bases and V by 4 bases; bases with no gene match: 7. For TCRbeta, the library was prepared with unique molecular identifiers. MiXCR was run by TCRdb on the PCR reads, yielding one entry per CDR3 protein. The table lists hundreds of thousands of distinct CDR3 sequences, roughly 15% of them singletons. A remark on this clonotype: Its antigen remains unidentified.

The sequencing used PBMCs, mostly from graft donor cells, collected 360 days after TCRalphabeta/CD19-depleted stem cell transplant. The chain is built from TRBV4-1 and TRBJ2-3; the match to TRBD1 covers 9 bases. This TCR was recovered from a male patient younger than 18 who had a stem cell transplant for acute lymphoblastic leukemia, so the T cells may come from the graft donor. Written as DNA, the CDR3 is TGCGCCAGCAGCCGAGGACAGGGGCAAAAAGATACGCAGTATTTT. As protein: CASSRGQGQKDTQYF.